The 22 T cell receptor beta chains below come from one sample, sequenced in a study of CD8 T cells in Susac syndrome. The authors reverse transcribed roughly 0.5 to 1 ug RNA with random hexamers. Each CDR3 protein is one row after TCRdb ran MiXCR on the immunoSEQ multiplex PCR reads. The repertoire consists of under 200,000 distinct CDR3 sequences, with 90% to 96% occurring once and the leading ten covering 0.12%. Sequenced: CD4+ T cells from PBMCs. Every receptor here comes from a human donor with Susac syndrome.

The chain has TRBV7-9 and TRBJ2-1, with 10 bases matching TRBD2. The CDR3 loop spans 15 amino acids. The V segment lost 1 base and the J segment 9 bases; nucleotides outside the gene matches: 6. The germline V gene has CDR1 SEHNR and CDR2 FQNEAQ (reference sequence). CDR3 nucleotide sequence: TGTGCCAGCAGCTTAGAGCTAGCGGGAGATGTTGAGCAGTTCTTC. It translates to CASSLELAGDVEQFF.

V usage is TRBV15 and J usage is TRBJ2-1; the match to TRBD1 covers 8 bases. Germline-derived CDR1 and CDR2 are LNHNV and YYDKDF (reference sequence). The CDR3 consists of 17 residues. V gave up 0 bases and J gave up 2 bases; unmatched junction bases: 6. The CDR3 nucleotides are TGTGCCACCAGCAGAGATGACAGGGGTGGTCCCTACAATGAGCAGTTCTTC. Its protein is CATSRDDRGGPYNEQFF.

The rearrangement uses TRBV30 and TRBJ2-4; a weak D match, TRBD1 (5 bases). This CDR3 contains 14 residues. Trimming pared 4 bases from V and 1 base from J, leaving 11 bases between. The germline CDR1 and CDR2 sequences are GTSNPN and SVGIG (reference sequence). CDR3: CAWMGQQAKNIQYF. The CDR3 DNA sequence: TGTGCCTGGATGGGGCAGCAGGCCAAAAACATTCAGTACTTC. The full variable domain, its missing parts supplied by reference TRBV30 and TRBJ2-4, is SQTIHQWPATLVQPVGSPLSLECTVEGTSNPNLYWYRQAAGRGLQLLFYSVGIGQISSEVPQNLSASRPQDRQFILSSKKLLLSDSGFYLCAWMGQQAKNIQYFGAGTRLSVL.

The gene calls are TRBV7-9 and TRBJ2-5; D might be TRBD1 (6 bases). CDR1 and CDR2 from the germline V gene are SEHNR and FQNEAQ (reference sequence). Trimming pared 1 base from V and 1 base from J, leaving 7 bases between. This CDR3 comprises 14 residues. The CDR3: CASSLGQVQETQYF. The CDR3 nucleotides are TGTGCCAGCAGCTTAGGACAGGTCCAAGAGACCCAGTACTTC.

The chain joins TRBV20-1 to TRBJ1-1; D gene unclear. The germline CDR1 and CDR2 sequences are DFQATT and SNEGSKA (reference sequence). The CDR3 runs to 12 residues. V was pared by 3 bases and J by 4 bases, with 9 bases between. CDR3 residues: CSASHWITEAFF. CDR3 nucleotide sequence: TGCAGTGCTAGTCACTGGATCACTGAAGCTTTCTTT.

The J gene is TRBJ2-1, the V gene TRBV27; D might be TRBD1 (6 bases). Germline CDR1 and CDR2: MNHEY and SMNVEV (reference sequence). V lost 1 base, J lost 11 bases, and 9 bases lay in between. The CDR3 has 12 residues. DNA of the CDR3: TGTGCCAGCAGTTTATTTCGGGACAAGCAGTTCTTC. The encoded protein is CASSLFRDKQFF.

A word on this clonotype: An end of the junction does not agree with germline; a read error may underlie this. J is TRBJ1-5 and V is TRBV12-3 or TRBV12-4; D is undetermined. This CDR3 is built from 12 residues. CDR3 protein: CASSFWNRPQHF. The CDR3 nucleotides read TGTGCCAGCAGTTTTTGGAATCGGCCCCAGCATTTT.

The V and J genes are TRBV9 and TRBJ2-3; no firm D call. V gave up 3 bases and J gave up 0 bases, with 11 bases separating them. Germline V gene sequence: CDR1 SGDLS, CDR2 YYNGEE. The CDR3 is 15 residues long. The CDR3, as DNA: TGTGCCAGCAGCGCATCGGTCTTAAGCACAGATACGCAGTATTTT. Amino acid sequence: CASSASVLSTDTQYF.

V is TRBV29-1 and J is TRBJ2-1; D uncertain. The germline gives CDR1 SQVTM, CDR2 ANQGSEA. Trimming stripped 8 bases from V and 8 bases from J, with 7 bases between. CDR3 length: 9 amino acids. CDR3 loop: CSPSDEQFF. The CDR3 DNA sequence: TGCAGCCCTTCCGATGAGCAGTTCTTC.

The chain joins TRBV15 to TRBJ2-3, with 9 bases matching TRBD1. The CDR3 runs to 15 residues. Germline trimming cut 4 bases from V and 4 bases from J; bases unmatched to any gene: 6. From germline, CDR1 is LNHNV and CDR2 YYDKDF (reference sequence). The CDR3 sequence: CATSTPGQGADTQYF. CDR3 bases: TGTGCCACCAGCACCCCGGGACAGGGTGCAGATACGCAGTATTTT.

The chain carries TRBV20-1 and TRBJ2-7; 7 nucleotides agree with TRBD1. The germline CDR1 and CDR2 sequences are DFQATT and SNEGSKA (reference sequence). Trimming removed 0 bases from V and 5 bases from J; junction bases left unmatched: 13. CDR3 length equals 16 residues. As DNA, the CDR3 is TGCAGTGCTAGAGATCTGGGGACAGTCCCAGGGGACGAGCAGTACTTC. It codes for CSARDLGTVPGDEQYF.

The chain recombines TRBV18 with TRBJ2-2; D gene unclear. The CDR3 spans 13 residues. V lost 1 base, J lost 4 bases, and 4 bases lay in between. CDR1 and CDR2 from the germline V gene are KGHSH and LQKENI. CDR3 coding DNA: TGTGCCAGCTCACCACAGGGCACCGGGGAGCTGTTTTTT. This encodes CASSPQGTGELFF.

The chain employs TRBV14 and TRBJ2-1; 8 nucleotides agree with TRBD2. Losses at the gene ends were 4 bases for V and 9 bases for J; bases not matched to a gene: 14. This CDR3 has 16 residues. Germline CDR1 is SGHDN and CDR2 is FVKESK. CDR3 protein: CASSPPAGGRRGEQFF. The CDR3 bases are TGTGCCAGCAGCCCCCCTGCGGGCGGGAGGCGGGGTGAGCAGTTCTTC.

The chain employs TRBV2 and TRBJ2-5, with 10 bases identical to TRBD2. CDR1 and CDR2 (germline): SNHLY, FYNNEI. V was pared by 2 bases and J by 7 bases, with 10 bases of the junction left unmatched. The CDR3 totals 16 residues. The CDR3 DNA follows: TGTGCCAGCAGTGAAAGAGCGGGAGGGCCGGCTGGGACCCAGTACTTC. Encoded protein: CASSERAGGPAGTQYF. The full variable domain, rest sourced from reference TRBV2 and TRBJ2-5, is EPEVTQTPSHQVTQMGQEVILRCVPISNHLYFYWYRQILGQKVEFLVSFYNNEISEKSEIFDDQFSVERPDGSNFTLKIRSTKLEDSAMYFCASSERAGGPAGTQYFGPGTRLLVL.

V usage is TRBV9 and J usage is TRBJ2-2; D gene ambiguous. Germline values: CDR1 SGDLS, CDR2 YYNGEE. The CDR3 length is 16 residues. V lost 0 bases and J 4 bases, leaving 13 bases between the germline ends. As DNA, the CDR3 is TGTGCCAGCAGCGTAGTGAGCGCGGCTGGCACCGGGGAGCTGTTTTTT. This translates into CASSVVSAAGTGELFF.

This rearrangement joins TRBV4-2 to TRBJ2-5; D gene unclear. The germline V gene has CDR1 LGHNA and CDR2 YNFKEQ. Trimming removed 1 base at V and 2 bases at J, with 11 bases between. This CDR3 has 15 residues. CDR3 nucleotide sequence: TGTGCCAGCAGCCAAGTCAAAGGGCAGCAAGAGACCCAGTACTTC. This gives the protein CASSQVKGQQETQYF.

The V gene is TRBV7-8, the J gene TRBJ2-1, with 8 bases identical to TRBD1. CDR1 is SGHVS and CDR2 is FQNEAQ in the germline V gene. V gave up 6 bases and J gave up 9 bases; unmatched junction bases: 13. The CDR3 runs to 15 residues. This chain's CDR3 is CASRPYRGKGSEQFF. The CDR3 bases are TGTGCCAGCAGGCCCTACAGGGGGAAAGGGAGTGAGCAGTTCTTC.

This chain connects TRBV20-1 to TRBJ2-6; D is ambiguous. This CDR3 has 12 residues. Trimming pared 7 bases from V and 1 base from J, leaving 5 bases between. In germline, CDR1 is DFQATT, CDR2 SNEGSKA (reference sequence). The CDR3 loop is CSVKSGANVLTF. The CDR3 DNA follows: TGCAGTGTCAAGTCTGGGGCCAACGTCCTGACTTTC.

The V and J genes are TRBV5-5 and TRBJ1-2; weak D call: TRBD1 (6 bases). The CDR3 has 12 amino acids. CDR1 and CDR2 from the germline V gene are SGHKS and YYEKEE (reference sequence). The V and J ends lost 7 bases and 4 bases respectively, with 11 bases between them. The CDR3: CASGGQLYGYTF. The CDR3 bases are TGTGCCAGCGGGGGGCAGCTCTATGGCTACACCTTC.

The CDR3 nucleotides are TGTGCCAGCAGCCAAGGCCTAGGACCCTACGAGCAGTACTTC. The encoded protein is CASSQGLGPYEQYF. The chain links TRBV14 to TRBJ2-7; D remains unclear. Germline V gene lookup returns CDR1 SGHDN and CDR2 FVKESK. Trimming left V 1 base short and J 2 bases short, with 9 bases between. CDR3 size: 14 residues.

This clonotype was picked up one time. This sequence joins TRBV30 and TRBJ1-3; a weak D match, TRBD1 (5 bases). The germline V gene encodes CDR1 GTSNPN and CDR2 SVGIG (reference sequence). This CDR3 has 13 residues. The V end lost 4 bases, the J end lost 9 bases, and 16 bases lay between the germline ends. CDR3 region: CAWNRDSWSTIYF. DNA for the CDR3: TGTGCCTGGAATCGAGACAGTTGGAGCACCATATATTTT.

The J gene is TRBJ2-7, the V gene TRBV7-2, with D possibly TRBD1 on 6 matching bases. The germline gives CDR1 SGHTA, CDR2 FQGNSA. The CDR3 contains 15 residues. The germline V and J ends were trimmed by 5 bases and 0 bases, with 14 bases remaining between them. The CDR3 DNA reads TGTGCCAGCAGCACCCAGGGGACCGGCTCCTACGAGCAGTACTTC. Translated, it gives CASSTQGTGSYEQYF.